This T cell receptor (beta chain) was profiled in a study of technical replicates of blood from a few donors. Generated by immunoSEQ multiplex PCR, the TCRdb table keeps only in-frame clones and is missing some. The data contain about 93,000 clones, approximately 95% of them singletons. This CDR3 has 14 residues. The J segment lost 9 bases and the V segment lost 8 bases, leaving 16 bases of the junction unmatched. Per germline, CDR1 MNHNY and CDR2 SVGAGI (reference sequence). In its sample, this clone was seen once. The origin of this receptor is a human donor in good health. This chain links TRBV6-6 with TRBJ2-7; TRBD1 matches at 7 bases. Input material: T cells isolated from PBMCs. CDR3 sequence: CASQDRPLASVQYF. The DNA for the CDR3 is TGTGCCAGCCAGGACAGGCCCTTAGCGTCCGTGCAGTACTTC.